This TCR beta chain was sequenced for a study of blood T cell repertoires in COVID-19. Study-wide context: Samples of COVID-19 (acute and convalescent) were obtained from the United States, Italy and Spain.

Deletions cut 0 bases from V and 5 bases from J, with 17 bases between. CDR3 length equals 16 residues. Germline-derived CDR1 and CDR2 are GTSNPN and SVGIG (reference sequence). Original processing notes: Cell counts per sample came from amplifying reference gene primers. Measured with immunoSEQ multiplex PCR; TCRdb has only the in-frame clones, and not every one. The DNA was the basis for D and trimming; V, J and clone size are from that table. The sample lists about 150,000 clones, roughly nine tenths seen once, with about 0.55% in the top ten. The chain links TRBV30 to TRBJ2-1; D possibly corresponds to TRBD2 (5 bases). Input material: peripheral blood. The receptor comes from a man aged 45-65 years with acute or convalescent COVID-19. CDR3 sequence: CAWSVAGPLRNNEQFF. CDR3 coding DNA: TGTGCCTGGAGTGTCGCGGGCCCCTTAAGAAACAATGAGCAGTTCTTC.